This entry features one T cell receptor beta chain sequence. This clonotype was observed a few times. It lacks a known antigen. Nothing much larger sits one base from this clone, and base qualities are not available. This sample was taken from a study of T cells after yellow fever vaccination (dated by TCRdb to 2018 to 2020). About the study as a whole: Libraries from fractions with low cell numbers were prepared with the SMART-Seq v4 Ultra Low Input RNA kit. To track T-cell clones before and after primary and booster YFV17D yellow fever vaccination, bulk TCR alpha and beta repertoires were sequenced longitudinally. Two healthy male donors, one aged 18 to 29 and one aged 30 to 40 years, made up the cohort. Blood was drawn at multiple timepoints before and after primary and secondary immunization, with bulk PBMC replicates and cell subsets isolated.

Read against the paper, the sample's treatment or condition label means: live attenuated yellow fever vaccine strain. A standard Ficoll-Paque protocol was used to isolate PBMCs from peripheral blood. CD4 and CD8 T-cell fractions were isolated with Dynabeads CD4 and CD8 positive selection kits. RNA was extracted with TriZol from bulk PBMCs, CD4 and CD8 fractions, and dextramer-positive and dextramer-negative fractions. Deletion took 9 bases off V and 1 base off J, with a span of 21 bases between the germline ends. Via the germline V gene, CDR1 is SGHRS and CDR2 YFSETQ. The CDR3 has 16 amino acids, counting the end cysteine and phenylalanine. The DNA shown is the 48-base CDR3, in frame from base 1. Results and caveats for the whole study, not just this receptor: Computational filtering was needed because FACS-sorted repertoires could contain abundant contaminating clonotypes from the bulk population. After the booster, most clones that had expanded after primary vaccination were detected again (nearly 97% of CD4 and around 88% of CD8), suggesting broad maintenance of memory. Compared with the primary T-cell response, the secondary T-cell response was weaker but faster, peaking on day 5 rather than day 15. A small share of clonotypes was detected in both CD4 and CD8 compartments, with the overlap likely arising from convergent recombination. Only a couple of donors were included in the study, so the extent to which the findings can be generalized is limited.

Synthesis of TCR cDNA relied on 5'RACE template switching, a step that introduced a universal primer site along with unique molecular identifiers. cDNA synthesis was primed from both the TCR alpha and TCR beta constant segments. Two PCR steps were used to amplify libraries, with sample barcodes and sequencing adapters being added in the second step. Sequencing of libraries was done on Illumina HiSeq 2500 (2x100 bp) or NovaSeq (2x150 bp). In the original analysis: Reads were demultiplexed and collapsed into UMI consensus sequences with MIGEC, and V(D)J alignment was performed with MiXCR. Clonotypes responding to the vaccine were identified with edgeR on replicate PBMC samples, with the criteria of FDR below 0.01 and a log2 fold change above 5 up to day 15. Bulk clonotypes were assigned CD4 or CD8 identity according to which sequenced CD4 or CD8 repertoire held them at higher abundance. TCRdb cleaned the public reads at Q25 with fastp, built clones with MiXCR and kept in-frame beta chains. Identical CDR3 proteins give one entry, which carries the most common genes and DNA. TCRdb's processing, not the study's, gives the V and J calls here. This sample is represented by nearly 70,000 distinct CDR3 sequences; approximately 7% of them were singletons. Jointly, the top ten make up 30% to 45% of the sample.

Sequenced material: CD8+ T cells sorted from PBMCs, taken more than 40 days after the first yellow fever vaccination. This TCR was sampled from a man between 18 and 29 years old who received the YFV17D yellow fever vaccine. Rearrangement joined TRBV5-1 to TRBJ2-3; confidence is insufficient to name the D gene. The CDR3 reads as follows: CATRLVGSARTDTQYF. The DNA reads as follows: TGCGCCACCCGCCTGGTGGGGTCAGCTCGCACAGATACGCAGTATTTT.